This TCR beta chain emerged from a study of neurological immune-mediated disorders (dated by TCRdb to between 2017 and 2020). Notes on the research overall: Among the approximately 34 multiple sclerosis patients, relapsing-remitting MS was present in around 31 and secondary progressive MS was present in 3. Peripheral blood TCR-beta repertoires from patients with HTLV-I-associated myelopathy (HAM/TSP), patients with multiple sclerosis, and healthy controls were compared in the study using UMI-based sequencing. Longitudinal samples, technical triplicates and paired sorted CD4+ and CD8+ T-cell subsets, alongside PBMC samples, were included among the approximately 98 TCR-beta libraries. The cohort included 60 to 75 subjects: some 14 with HAM/TSP, around 35 with multiple sclerosis, and approximately 20 healthy controls.

For this chain, trimming is 5 bases at the V end and 6 bases at the J end, and the number of junction bases without a gene match is 7. CDR1 SGHTA and CDR2 FQGNSA were looked up in the germline V gene. The CDR3 measures 15 amino acids from cysteine to phenylalanine. The kept DNA is CDR3 alone, 45 bases in frame from the first base. This clonotype was counted between two and nine times. The clone's antigen remains unknown. Base qualities are not recorded, but no much larger clone differs from it by a single base. Overall study results and their limits: The MS cluster showed no association with clinical or MRI features, and the authors stated that larger cohorts are needed. TCR clonal expansion was highest in HAM/TSP patients and lowest in MS patients, with MS patients falling below even healthy controls. Expanded clones from different subjects shared no identical CDR3 amino acid sequences, which suggests that TCR-beta repertoires were private in all groups. In phylogenetic analysis, the repertoires of 18 of 34 MS patients grouped into a cluster of related CDR3 sequences, which suggests a possible signature at the repertoire level.

Libraries from unsorted PBMCs were made from 2 million PBMCs kept in RNAlater at -80 degrees C until RNA extraction. The multiple sclerosis patients were enrolled in a US clinical protocol that used magnetic resonance imaging to evaluate disease progression. Peripheral blood was subjected to Ficoll-Hypaque density gradient centrifugation to isolate PBMCs, which were then cryopreserved in liquid nitrogen. cDNA was synthesized by template-switch 5'RACE using a primer carrying a 10-nucleotide random unique molecular identifier by which each TCR transcript was tagged. Every sequencing run yielded over 170 million TCR-beta sequences covering 15-18 subjects. Total RNA was extracted with the RNeasy kit. The KAPA Real-time Library Amplification kit was used to amplify TCR-beta VDJ regions with primers targeting the TCR constant region and the 5'RACE anchor. Sample indexes and Illumina adaptors were added in a first PCR, and a second PCR then increased library yield. The roughly 650 bp TCR product was size-selected on a 2% E-gel SizeSelection system after Ampure bead purification. Before pooling, libraries had their quality checked on a Bioanalyzer, their concentration measured with Qubit, and their quantity determined with the Kapa Library Quantification kit. An Illumina HiSeq 2500 was used to sequence the libraries paired-end at 2 x 150 bp. To increase sequence diversity, roughly 25-31% phiX was spiked into each library pool. The authors' pipeline ran thus. Quality-filtered reads were processed with the UMI-based MiGEC pipeline, which removed over 80% of raw TCR sequences during error correction. IMGT germline references were used for aligning VDJ genes, and each clonotype was defined as a unique CDR3 amino acid sequence together with its V-J genes. Clonal expansion, Shannon diversity and CDR3 relatedness were evaluated with VDJtools (CalcPairwiseDistances, ClusterSamples), while phylogenetic trees were built in CLCbio workbench. Clones with at least 8 unique UMIs were defined as expanded, with this threshold being based on coefficient-of-variation modelling across technical triplicates. In TCRdb, the public reads were trimmed at Q25 with fastp and aligned with MiXCR, with productive beta chains retained. Here each entry gathers all rows of one CDR3 protein and keeps the most common genes and DNA. The V and J calls here are based on TCRdb, not the publication. In all, the sample holds 65,000 to 75,000 distinct CDR3 sequences, and approximately 5% of those were seen once. The ten largest clones add up to about 2.2% of the sample.

Here the chain combines TRBV7-2 and TRBJ2-7, and TRBD2 matches 13 of the central bases. Sample: PBMCs. This receptor was taken from a woman aged 65 to 85 with multiple sclerosis. The CDR3: CASSQRTSGRFEQYF. The bases are TGTGCCAGCAGCCAACGGACTAGCGGGAGATTCGAGCAGTACTTC.